This T cell receptor (beta chain) was recorded in a study of cytomegalovirus exposure and HLA in healthy donors listed by TCRdb under 2017. Study-level background: An earlier analysis of around 600 of the donors reported about 250 Gb of sequence data and 100 million to 130 million unique TCR beta sequences from 150 million to 200 million T cells. Donor age, sex, ethnicity and CMV serostatus were collected together with the repertoire data. Rather than drawing on any new phenotypic data, the later analysis identified candidate immune exposures from TCR beta sequences and the way those sequences occurred across donors. Among over 350 genotyped donors of the cohort, an average of about 240,000 unique TCR beta nucleotide sequences were sequenced per donor, 15% to 20% of them non-productive. The study aimed to test whether signatures of past pathogen exposure could be identified by cataloging public T cell receptors. Along with the approximately 650-subject first cohort, a separate validation cohort of roughly 110 different subjects was used. A later analysis re-analyzed previously published TCR beta repertoires from 500 to 700 donors and added high-resolution HLA genotyping to study TCR occurrence patterns. Every repertoire in the discovery cohort had been generated on one and the same sequencing platform. An earlier analysis of fewer than 750 of the donors used high-throughput TCR beta sequencing to judge whether each TCR beta V gene segment behaved as functional or pseudogenic. An early release that covered around 590 HLA-typed donors contained 250 to 350 gigabases of sequencing data and some 87 million unique TCR sequences. Typing coverage differed by locus: A, B, C, DRB1 and DQB1 were typed in roughly 620-640 donors, DQA1 in approximately 520, DPA1 in roughly 590, and DPB1 in 450 to 480. Roughly 5 DR-DQ haplotypes were handled as single units for association and clustering, since linkage in the cohort was strong. Of the roughly 400 genotyped donors, 75% to 85% were placed in the genetic ancestry cluster associated with self-reported Caucasian donors. A later genetic analysis took genome-wide SNP genotypes for about 55% of the roughly 700 donors and used that subset as a discovery cohort. Class I and class II HLA loci were covered by the typing at four-digit resolution. To predict cytomegalovirus infection status, the study combined high-throughput TCR immunosequencing, statistical association of individual TCRs with disease status, and machine learning. The T cell repertoires of about 700 subjects were profiled by immunosequencing and related to cytomegalovirus serostatus. Here is what the overall study found, with its caveats: An earlier analysis of some 590 of the donors showed that most TCR beta V segments appeared in productive rearrangements either about 87% or about 30% of the time, which broadly matched IMGT annotations. A later analysis associated about 18,000 TCR beta sequences with specific HLA alleles at a false discovery rate of 0.05. A further reported finding was that TCR beta sequences accurately predicted the HLA-A and HLA-B alleles for most subjects in the first cohort. Correlated functional status among segregating V segments might reflect linkage disequilibrium, but an unknown experimental factor could not be ruled out. A later analysis found that HLA-associated TCR beta chains were more clonally expanded and had lower generation probabilities than equally common non-associated chains. For the cohort, immune exposure information was limited to CMV serostatus. When HLA alleles, especially DR and DQ, strongly co-occurred, attributing TCR associations to individual alleles was difficult. The authors suggested that the approach could potentially be generalized to other disease states and immunological phenotypes. Compared with the approximately 710-donor mean, donors in an Asian-associated ancestry cluster had fewer N-insertions in productive TCRs, according to a later genetic analysis. In the study, approximately 150 TCR beta chains were listed as associated with cytomegalovirus. Because the 87-base-pair reads could not distinguish some IMGT-functional V segments, including TRBV6-2 and TRBV6-3, those segments were excluded. In a later genetic analysis, a missense DCLRE1C variant was associated with V-gene and J-gene trimming of TCR beta chains, and the association was replicated in an independent cohort. In a later analysis, TCR association rates were found to vary across HLA loci, with the most associated TCRs seen for DRB1 alleles and the fewest for HLA-C alleles. Presence/absence analyses assumed roughly uniform sequencing depth across donors, an assumption that may not hold. A few of the identified cytomegalovirus-associated TCR beta chains were confirmed in vitro to be specific for cytomegalovirus antigens. In a later analysis, several top co-occurrence clusters were reported to appear linked to parvovirus B19, influenza, CMV and Epstein-Barr virus. Approximately 16 rarely observed V segments, including chromosome 9 orphons, were excluded from the earlier analysis of about 600 of the donors because counts were too low. HLA typing was unavailable for some donors at each locus, so association tests used only the typed subset. According to a later analysis, most CMV-associated TCR beta chains appeared to be HLA-restricted, and the HLA associations seemed to be driven largely by CMV exposure. A group of highly shared sequence variants was considered likely to be a technical artifact of the sequencing pipeline. The classifier was reported to diagnose cytomegalovirus status with high specificity and sensitivity in both the original cohort and the validation cohort. The cohort was sequenced for TCR beta chains only, and without alpha or paired-chain data the features that could be detected were limited. Across donors, most TCR sequences were observed very rarely, whereas some public TCRs were present in many individuals.

In the case of this clone: No cognate antigen has been identified for it. The sample holds no much larger clone one base away, and base qualities are not on file.

Spanning cysteine to phenylalanine, the CDR3 consists of 16 amino acids. Just CDR3 DNA is preserved here, 48 bases in frame from base 1. Based on the germline V gene (reference sequence), the CDR1 and CDR2 sequences are SGHNT and YYREEE. The V end loses 0 bases and the J end loses 4 bases, and a stretch of 16 bases separates them. In total, roughly 710 healthy bone marrow donors made up the cohort. Cohort members were all nominally healthy when sampled, although unrecorded immune exposures were likely present. The donor was CMV seropositive and was included in the group of approximately 300 seropositive cohort members. Each donor provided a peripheral blood sample, and peripheral blood mononuclear cells were used for TCR beta sequencing. Genomic DNA extraction from the blood cell samples was performed with the Qiagen DNeasy Blood Extraction Kit. The library was generated by the immunoSEQ multiplex PCR assay. A mixture of 60 forward primers for TCR Vbeta segments and 13 reverse primers for TCR Jbeta segments was used in the multiplex PCR. Amplification of the CDR3 region of rearranged TCR beta genes was performed with a multiplex PCR assay on genomic DNA. Amplified TCR beta libraries were sequenced as 87-base-pair reads on the Illumina HiSeq System. Turning to the authors' computational methods: In a later analysis, tens of millions of unique TCR beta chains were counted across the roughly 670 repertoires, and about 9.9 million of these chains were shared by at least two donors. To remove PCR and sequencing errors, raw reads were error-corrected and collapsed into unique sequences using a nearest-neighbor algorithm that merged closely related sequences. Alignment of CDR3 sequences to IMGT reference sequences was used to assign V, D and J gene segments. For a sequence to be retained, at least a six-nucleotide match to both a V gene segment and a J gene segment was required. A rearrangement was called productive if the CDR3 had no stop codons and remained in frame with V and J, and every other rearrangement was called non-productive. Following IMGT convention, CDR3 was defined as the stretch from the second conserved V-encoded cysteine to the conserved J-encoded phenylalanine. Sequences without an unambiguous match to a single V gene segment were excluded from the earlier analysis of several hundred of the donors. In an earlier analysis of 450 to 750 of the donors, a V segment was called functional when productive rearrangements were above 56.7%, and segregating when the standard deviation between donors exceeded 5%. A statistical classification framework was built to diagnose cytomegalovirus status from the catalog of TCR beta chain sequences. A later analysis assigned V and J genes by comparing TCR nucleotide sequences with IMGT/GENE-DB human TR gene sequences. In a later analysis, CDR3 sequences and most-parsimonious VDJ recombination scenarios were assigned using the TCRdist pipeline. In a later analysis, each TCR beta chain was defined by its CDR3 amino acid sequence together with its V-gene family, and reads without a unique V-gene family were excluded. To address suspected cross-contamination and a sequencing artifact, a later analysis removed around 590 highly shared, low-generation-probability nucleotide sequences. In a later analysis, a clonal expansion index for each public chain was calculated from normalized within-repertoire ranks of inferred template counts. A later analysis computed generation probabilities with a VDJ recombination model fitted to out-of-frame rearrangements, and checked the results against IGoR. Hypergeometric tests were used in a later analysis to score TCR-TCR, TCR-HLA and TCR-CMV co-occurrence, with a repertoire-size bias correction applied to the TCR pairs. False discovery rates were estimated in a later analysis by permuting HLA or CMV assignments 20 times. In a later analysis, co-occurring TCRs were grouped using DBSCAN, and TCRdist sequence similarity was added for clustering within HLA-allele-positive subsets. Repertoires with fewer than 30,000 or more than 120,000 public chains were left out of co-occurrence clustering, as were a handful of repertoires with anomalous nucleotide sharing. TCRdb re-hosts the immuneACCESS table, in-frame sequences only. Its copies lack some clones; in the studies checked, an unresolved V gene accounts for under half of them, and the cause for the rest is not known. V and J calls and clone size are as listed in that table; D and trimming were resolved from the DNA. This sample gives roughly 150,000 clones in total; approximately 80% of them show up just once. The ten most abundant clones make up roughly 7% of the sample.

The chain employs TRBV5-4 and TRBJ1-1; D gene: possibly TRBD1, on 5 matching bases. The clonotype comes from a woman aged 40 to 50 in good health and CMV-seropositive. Sequencing input: PBMCs. At the DNA level, the sequence is TGTGCCAGCAGCTTGGTTGGTGGGGCATCCGGCACTGAAGCTTTCTTT. Translated, it gives CASSLVGGASGTEAFF.